The T cell receptor (beta chain) under discussion was sequenced for a study of T cell responses to AZD1222 COVID-19 vaccine. Study-level results: It was only after the peak T cell response that any repertoires were sampled. There were mostly white British donors and more females than males, and clonal diversity was possibly underestimated. At baseline, seropositivity was found in only a handful of AZD1222 recipients.

CDR1 is MNHEY and CDR2 is SVGAGI in the germline V gene. This CDR3 has 14 amino acids. V lost 6 bases, J lost 4 bases, and 8 bases stayed unmatched. In the case of this clone: The antigen is not known.

The protocol was immunoSEQ multiplex PCR, while the TCRdb copy is restricted to in-frame clones and leaves out a portion. There are about 130,000 clones in the sample; roughly 85% occur only once, and 18% lies in the top ten. The sequencing used peripheral blood, collected on day 0 of MenACWY control vaccination. The receptor comes from an adult in good health. The gene calls are TRBV6-5 and TRBJ1-2; 7 nucleotides align to TRBD1. The CDR3 DNA reads as TGTGCCAGCAGGCCGACAGGGTTTTTCTATGGCTACACCTTC. Protein: CASRPTGFFYGYTF.